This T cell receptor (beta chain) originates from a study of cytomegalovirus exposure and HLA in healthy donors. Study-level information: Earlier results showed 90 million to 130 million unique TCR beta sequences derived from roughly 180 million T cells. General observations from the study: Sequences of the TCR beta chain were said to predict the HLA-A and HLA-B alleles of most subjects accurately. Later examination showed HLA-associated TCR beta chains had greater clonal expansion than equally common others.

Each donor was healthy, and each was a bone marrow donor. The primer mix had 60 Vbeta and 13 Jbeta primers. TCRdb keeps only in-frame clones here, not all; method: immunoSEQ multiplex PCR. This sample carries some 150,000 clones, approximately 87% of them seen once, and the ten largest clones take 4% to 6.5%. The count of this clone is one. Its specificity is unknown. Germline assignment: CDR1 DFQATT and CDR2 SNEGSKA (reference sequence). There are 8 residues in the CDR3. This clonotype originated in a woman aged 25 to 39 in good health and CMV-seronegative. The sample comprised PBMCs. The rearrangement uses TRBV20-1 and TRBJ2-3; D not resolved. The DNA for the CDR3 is TGCCGGACAGATACGCAGTATTTT. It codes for CRTDTQYF.